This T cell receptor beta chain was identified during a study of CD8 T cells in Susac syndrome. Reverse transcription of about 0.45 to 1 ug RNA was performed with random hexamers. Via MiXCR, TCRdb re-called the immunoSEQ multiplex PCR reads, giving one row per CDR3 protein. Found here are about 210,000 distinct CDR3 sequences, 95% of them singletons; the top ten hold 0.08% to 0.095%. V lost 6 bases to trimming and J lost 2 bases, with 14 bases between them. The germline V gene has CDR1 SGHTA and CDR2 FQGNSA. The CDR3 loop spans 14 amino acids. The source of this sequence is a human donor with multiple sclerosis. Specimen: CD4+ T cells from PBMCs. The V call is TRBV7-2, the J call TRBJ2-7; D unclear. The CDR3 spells CASRPIHQTYEQYF. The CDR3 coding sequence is TGTGCCAGCAGACCCATCCACCAAACCTACGAGCAGTACTTC.